Detailed here is one T cell receptor beta chain. The antigen remains unidentified. With 60 Vbeta and 13 Jbeta primers, the PCR was carried out. The table came from immunoSEQ multiplex PCR; TCRdb's copy has only in-frame clones and leaves some out. Of approximately 150,000 clones in the sample, roughly four fifths are singletons; the top ten hold about 3.2%. The data belong to a study of cytomegalovirus exposure and HLA in healthy donors. From germline, CDR1 is SGHRS and CDR2 YFSETQ. With V trimmed by 0 bases and J by 6 bases, 10 bases remained unmatched. The CDR3 spans 16 residues. General study points: Apart from CMV serostatus, no immune exposure information was available. Compared with the approximately 680-donor mean, an Asian-associated ancestry cluster reportedly had fewer N-insertions, according to a later analysis.

The sequenced sample consisted of PBMCs. The source is a man aged 18 to 30 in good health and CMV-seropositive. The rearrangement joins TRBV5-1 to TRBJ2-7; 9 bases are shared with TRBD1. The CDR3 loop reads CASSLAPGQGLPEQYF. CDR3 nucleotides: TGCGCCAGCAGCTTGGCTCCGGGACAGGGACTGCCCGAGCAGTACTTC.